This T cell receptor (beta chain) was sequenced in a study of blood T cells in healthy people across ages. CDR3 length: 15 amino acids. The germline gives CDR1 SGHRS, CDR2 YFSETQ. Trimming cost V 2 bases and J 7 bases; bases outside gene matches: 7. Individuals who donated were healthy Caucasians from Russia aged roughly 6 to 90. Through a sample-barcoded 5' primer and a J-beta primer mix, a second PCR was run for roughly 7 to 12 cycles. Each CDR3 protein gets one entry after TCRdb re-called the 5' RACE reads with MiXCR. The table has approximately 600,000 distinct CDR3 sequences, roughly 58% seen once; the top ten hold around 37%.

This sequence originates from a man aged 60-69 years in good health. Sequenced sample: blood. V gene TRBV5-1 combines with J gene TRBJ2-1; 9 positions agree with TRBD1. The CDR3 spells CASSFGDRENNEQFF. CDR3 nucleotide sequence: TGCGCCAGCAGCTTTGGGGACAGGGAGAATAATGAGCAGTTCTTC.